Listed below are T cell receptor beta chains from one sample, sequenced in a study of T cells in localized non-small cell lung cancer. The method was immunoSEQ multiplex PCR; TCRdb's version includes in-frame clones alone and lacks a portion of them. Found here are some 40,000 clones, around nine tenths of them singletons; the top ten hold around 6.5%. The sample was peripheral blood, taken before any cancer treatment. The receptors stem from a female donor older than 55 with stage I lung adenocarcinoma. Each CDR3 is given with its conserved first and last residue. The D gene is left open where the match is weak. Only some rows state a clone size, as once, few, many or a class for expanded clones.

j_call clone_size d_call v_call cdr3_nt cdr3_aa
TRBJ1-2 NA NA TRBV6-5 TGTGCCAGCAGTTACGAGCGATCCGTAACCTTC CASSYERSVTF
TRBJ1-4 NA TRBD1 TRBV6-5 TGTGCCAGCAGTCGCCGACAGGGTTCGAACGAAAAACTGTTTTTT CASSRRQGSNEKLFF
TRBJ1-5 NA NA TRBV28 TGTGCCAGCAGTTTAGAGGGTCAGCCCCAGCATTTT CASSLEGQPQHF
TRBJ1-3 NA NA TRBV18 TGTGCCAGCTCACCCTCACAGGAGCTCATCTCTGGAAACACCATATATTTT CASSPSQELISGNTIYF
TRBJ2-5 NA NA TRBV18 TGTGCCAGCTCACCACCAATAGCCCAAGAGACCCAGTACTTC CASSPPIAQETQYF
TRBJ2-5 NA NA TRBV10-3 TGTGCCATCAGTCCCACGGGGCGGGGACTCCAAGAGACCCAGTACTTC CAISPTGRGLQETQYF
TRBJ1-2 NA TRBD1 TRBV5-1 TGCGCCAGCAGCTTGTCCCAGGGGGGCTATGGCTACACCTTC CASSLSQGGYGYTF
TRBJ1-3 NA NA TRBV6-6 TGTGCCAGCAGTTACTCGATACCAGGAGGAAACACCATATATTTT CASSYSIPGGNTIYF
TRBJ1-1 NA NA TRBV11-3 TGTGCCAGCAGCTTGGGACATACCAACACTGAAGCTTTCTTT CASSLGHTNTEAFF
TRBJ1-1 few NA TRBV4-3 TGCGCCAGCAGCCAGGGGGCGTCTGAAGCTTTCTTT CASSQGASEAFF
TRBJ1-4 NA NA TRBV5-1 TGCGCCAGCAGCTCCCAGGGGATGGGGGGTGAAAAACTGTTTTTT CASSSQGMGGEKLFF
TRBJ1-1 NA NA TRBV5-1 TGCGCCAGCAGCTTGGTGTCCGGAAGGAGGGACACTGAAGCTTTCTTT CASSLVSGRRDTEAFF
TRBJ2-5 NA TRBD2 TRBV19 TGTGCCAGTAGGAGACTAGCGGGGGCGGGGGAGACCCAGTACTTC CASRRLAGAGETQYF
TRBJ2-2 NA NA TRBV19 TGTGCCAGTAGTATAGGCAGAGTGGGAACCGGGGAGCTGTTTTTT CASSIGRVGTGELFF
TRBJ2-1 NA NA TRBV7-2 TGTGCCAGCAGCGAAGACGGGCGGCGGCGTATCTACAATGAGCAGTTCTTC CASSEDGRRRIYNEQFF
TRBJ1-5 NA NA TRBV6-1 TGTGCCAGCAGTGAAACGTTCGAGAGGAATCAGCCCCAGCATTTT CASSETFERNQPQHF
TRBJ2-1 NA NA TRBV5-6 TGTGCCAGCGCCCCGGGGTTATACAATGAGCAGTTCTTC CASAPGLYNEQFF
TRBJ1-6 NA NA TRBV5-1 TGCGCCAGCAGCTTGGGCCATGTGGGAGGGGGGAACTCACCCCTCCACTTT CASSLGHVGGGNSPLHF
TRBJ1-2 NA NA TRBV6-1 TGTGCCATCCGAGGGGGATCTGGCTACACCTTC CAIRGGSGYTF
TRBJ2-6 NA NA TRBV2 TGTGCCAGCAGCACGGCAAGGTCTGGGGCCAACGTCCTGACTTTC CASSTARSGANVLTF
TRBJ2-3 NA NA TRBV27 TGTGCCAGCAGTCCGGGTGTTGGGGAGACAGATACGCAGTATTTT CASSPGVGETDTQYF
TRBJ1-3 NA NA TRBV14 TGTGCCAGCAGCCACCCGGGGCAGGTTTTCGGAAACACCATATATTTT CASSHPGQVFGNTIYF
TRBJ1-4 NA NA TRBV5-1 TGCGCCAGCAGCACTGGGACCAGGAATGAAAAACTGTTTTTT CASSTGTRNEKLFF
TRBJ1-4 NA TRBD1 TRBV7-8 TGTGCCAGCAGCTTAAGGCGGGACAGCACCTCCGAAAAACTGTTTTTT CASSLRRDSTSEKLFF
TRBJ2-5 few NA TRBV5-4 TGTGCCAGCAGCTTGGTGTCGGACCCCCAAGAGACCCAGTACTTC CASSLVSDPQETQYF
TRBJ1-5 NA NA TRBV19 TGTGCCAGTAGTGTTACCGGGGCAAGCAATCAGCCCCAGCATTTT CASSVTGASNQPQHF
TRBJ1-1 NA NA TRBV5-1 TGCGCCAGCAGCTTGGGTAAGGAGGTTAGTGCTTTCTTT CASSLGKEVSAFF
TRBJ2-3 NA TRBD2 TRBV5-4 TGTGCCAGCAGCTTGGCAACTAGCGGGGTCTACACAGATACGCAGTATTTT CASSLATSGVYTDTQYF
TRBJ2-2 NA NA TRBV5-1 TGCGCCAGCAGCCCTGGGGACGACACCGGGGAGCTGTTTTTT CASSPGDDTGELFF
TRBJ1-1 NA NA TRBV13 TGTGCCAGCAGCTTATCGGGACGGATAGTTTTGAACACTGAAGCTTTCTTT CASSLSGRIVLNTEAFF
TRBJ2-1 NA TRBD2 TRBV2 TGTGCCAGCAGTGAAGTCCCACTAGCGGGGGTTGGTGAGCAGTTCTTC CASSEVPLAGVGEQFF
TRBJ2-5 once NA TRBV19 TGTGCCAGTAGCCCGGGACGCCGAGAGACCCAGTACTTC CASSPGRRETQYF
TRBJ1-1 few NA TRBV7-9 TGTGCCAGCAGCTTAGGAGCCGGCCGGGAAGCTTTCTTT CASSLGAGREAFF
TRBJ1-2 NA NA TRBV7-9 TGTGCCAGCAGCCGAGCTGCGCAGGACCGGCTTTTCTTCTCTGGCTACACCTTC CASSRAAQDRLFFSGYTF
TRBJ2-5 NA NA TRBV5-4 TGTGCCAGCAGCTACGGTGGACGCCAAGAGACCCAGTACTTC CASSYGGRQETQYF
TRBJ1-5 NA TRBD1 TRBV6-1 TGTGCCAGCAGTCCCGACAGGGATCAGCCCCAGCATTTT CASSPDRDQPQHF
TRBJ1-2 NA TRBD1 TRBV29-1 TGCAGCGCCAGGGACAGGGATAACTATGGCTACACCTTC CSARDRDNYGYTF
TRBJ2-1 NA NA TRBV5-4 TGTGCCAGCAGGGGGTCCTATGAGCAGTTCTTC CASRGSYEQFF
TRBJ2-1 NA TRBD1 TRBV6-1 TGTGCCAGCAGTGAAGCTCCCGGGACAGGGGGCTACAATGAGCAGTTCTTC CASSEAPGTGGYNEQFF
TRBJ2-3 NA NA TRBV29-1 TGCAGCGTTGTAGACGGTCCAGGAGAGACAGATACGCAGTATTTT CSVVDGPGETDTQYF
TRBJ1-1 NA NA TRBV6-5 TGTGCCAGCTTTGCGAACACTGAAGCTTTCTTT CASFANTEAFF
TRBJ1-5 NA TRBD1 TRBV5-5 TGTGCCAGCAGTTATGGGGACAGGGAGGGAGGTCAGCCCCAGCATTTT CASSYGDREGGQPQHF
TRBJ1-6 NA NA TRBV11-1 TGTGCCAGCAGCTCTACCATAGGCTTCCAAAGATCACCCCTCCACTTT CASSSTIGFQRSPLHF
TRBJ1-4 once TRBD1 TRBV28 TGTGCCAGCAGTTCACAGGGGAGAAGCTCGACTAATGAAAAACTGTTTTTT CASSSQGRSSTNEKLFF
TRBJ1-1 NA NA TRBV14 TGTGCCAGCAGCCAAGATAGAGCGAATTATTTAAACACTGAAGCTTTCTTT CASSQDRANYLNTEAFF
TRBJ2-7 once TRBD2 TRBV7-9 TGTGCCAGTCGGGAGGGGGAAGCCTCCTACGAGCAGTACTTC CASREGEASYEQYF